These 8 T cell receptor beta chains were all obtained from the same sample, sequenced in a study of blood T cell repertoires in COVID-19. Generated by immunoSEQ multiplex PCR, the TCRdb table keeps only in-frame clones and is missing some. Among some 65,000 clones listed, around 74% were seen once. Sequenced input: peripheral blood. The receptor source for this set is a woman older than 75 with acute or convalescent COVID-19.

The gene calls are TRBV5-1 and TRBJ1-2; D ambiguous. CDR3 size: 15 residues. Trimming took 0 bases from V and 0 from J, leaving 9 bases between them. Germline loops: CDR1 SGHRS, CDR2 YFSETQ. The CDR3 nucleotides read TGCGCCAGCAGCTTGGTAGGACTAGCTAACTATGGCTACACCTTC. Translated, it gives CASSLVGLANYGYTF.

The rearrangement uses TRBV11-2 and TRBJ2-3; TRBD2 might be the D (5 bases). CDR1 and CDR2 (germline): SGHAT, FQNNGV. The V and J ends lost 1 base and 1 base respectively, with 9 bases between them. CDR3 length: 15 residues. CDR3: CASSLVLVGTDTQYF. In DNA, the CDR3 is TGTGCCAGCAGCTTAGTACTAGTAGGCACAGATACGCAGTATTTT. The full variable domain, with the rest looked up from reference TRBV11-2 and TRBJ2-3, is EAGVAQSPRYKIIEKRQSVAFWCNPISGHATLYWYQQILGQGPKLLIQFQNNGVVDDSQLPKDRFSAERLKGVDSTLKIQPAKLEDSAVYLCASSLVLVGTDTQYFGPGTRLTVL.

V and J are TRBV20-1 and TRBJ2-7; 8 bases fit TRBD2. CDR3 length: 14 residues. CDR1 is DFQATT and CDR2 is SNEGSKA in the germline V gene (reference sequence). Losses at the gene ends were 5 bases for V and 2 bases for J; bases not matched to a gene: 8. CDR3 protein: CSACEREKAYEQYF. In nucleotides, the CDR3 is TGCAGTGCTTGTGAGCGGGAGAAGGCCTACGAGCAGTACTTC.

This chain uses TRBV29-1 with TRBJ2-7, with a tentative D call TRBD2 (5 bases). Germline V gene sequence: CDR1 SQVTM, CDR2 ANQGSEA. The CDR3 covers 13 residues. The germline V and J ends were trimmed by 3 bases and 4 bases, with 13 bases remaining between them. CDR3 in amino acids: CSVELALGYEQYF. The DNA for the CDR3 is TGCAGCGTTGAGCTAGCTCTGGGATACGAGCAGTACTTC.

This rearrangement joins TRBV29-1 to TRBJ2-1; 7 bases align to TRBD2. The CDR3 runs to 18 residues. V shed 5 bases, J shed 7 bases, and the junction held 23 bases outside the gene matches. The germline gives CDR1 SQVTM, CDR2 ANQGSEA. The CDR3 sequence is CSVLGIPAKGPAGNEQFF. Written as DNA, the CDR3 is TGCAGCGTTTTGGGGATACCCGCCAAGGGCCCAGCGGGAAATGAGCAGTTCTTC.

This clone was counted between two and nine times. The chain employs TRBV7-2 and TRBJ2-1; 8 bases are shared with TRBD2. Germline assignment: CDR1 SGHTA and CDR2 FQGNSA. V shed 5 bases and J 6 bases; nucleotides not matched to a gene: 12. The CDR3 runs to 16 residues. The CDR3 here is CASSPGAGGLFNEQFF. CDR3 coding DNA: TGTGCCAGCAGCCCCGGGGCGGGAGGCCTATTCAATGAGCAGTTCTTC.

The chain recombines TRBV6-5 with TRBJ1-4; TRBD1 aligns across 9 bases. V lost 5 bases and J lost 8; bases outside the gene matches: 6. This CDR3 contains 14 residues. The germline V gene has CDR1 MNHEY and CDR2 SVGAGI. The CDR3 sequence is CASSITGGGEKLFF. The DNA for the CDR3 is TGTGCCAGCAGTATTACAGGGGGCGGAGAAAAACTGTTTTTT.

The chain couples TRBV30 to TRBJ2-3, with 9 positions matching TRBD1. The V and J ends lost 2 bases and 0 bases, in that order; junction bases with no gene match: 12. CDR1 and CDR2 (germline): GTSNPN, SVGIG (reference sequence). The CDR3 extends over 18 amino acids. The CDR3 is CAWSLRQDRGLSTDTQYF. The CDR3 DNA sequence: TGTGCCTGGAGTCTCCGCCAGGACAGGGGCCTTAGCACAGATACGCAGTATTTT.